One TCR beta chain is described in this entry. This specimen comes from a study of blood T cell repertoires in COVID-19. Study summary: The United States, Italy and Spain provided the acute and convalescent COVID-19 samples. Sources were T cells, B-cell-depleted T cells, or PBMCs; the material itself was cDNA or gDNA.

In the authors' methods: Reference gene primers were amplified, and this amplification served to estimate nucleated cell counts. The data were produced by immunoSEQ multiplex PCR, yet TCRdb's version contains in-frame clones alone and is incomplete. Clone size and the V and J calls come from that table; the DNA yielded D and trimming. Altogether some 240,000 clones are present, around 82% being singletons, with the ten largest covering about 13%. The CDR3 consists of 14 residues. V was shortened by 4 bases and J by 4 bases, with 10 bases between the two germline ends. The germline V gene encodes CDR1 MNHEY and CDR2 SVGAGI.

The V call is TRBV6-5, the J call TRBJ2-2; D possibly corresponds to TRBD1 (5 bases). The sample comprised peripheral blood. The TCR sequence derives from a human donor in a cohort sampled during active COVID-19. CDR3 DNA sequence: TGTGCCAGCAGTTTTGGACATCGCACCGGGGAGCTGTTTTTT. Protein product: CASSFGHRTGELFF.